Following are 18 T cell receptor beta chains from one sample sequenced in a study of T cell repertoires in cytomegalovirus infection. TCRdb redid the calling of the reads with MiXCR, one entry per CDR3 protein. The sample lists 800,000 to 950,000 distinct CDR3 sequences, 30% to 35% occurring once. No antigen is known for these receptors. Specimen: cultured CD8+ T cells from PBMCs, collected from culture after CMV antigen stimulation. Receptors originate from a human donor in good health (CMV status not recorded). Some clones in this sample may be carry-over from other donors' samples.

The CDR3 DNA sequence: TGTGCCAGCAGACAGGGATTTGGCAATCAGCCCCAGCATTTT. Its translation is CASRQGFGNQPQHF. This rearrangement joins TRBV27 to TRBJ1-5, with D maybe TRBD1 (6 bases). With 6 bases removed from V and 2 bases from J, the gap between germline ends came to 11 bases. There are 14 residues in the CDR3. Per the germline V gene, CDR1 is MNHEY and CDR2 is SMNVEV (reference sequence).

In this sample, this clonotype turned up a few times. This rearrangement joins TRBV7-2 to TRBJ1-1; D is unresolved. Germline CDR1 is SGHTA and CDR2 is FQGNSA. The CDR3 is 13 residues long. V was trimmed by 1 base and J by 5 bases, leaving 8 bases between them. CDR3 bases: TGTGCCAGCAGCTTAGTTCCGTGGACTGAAGCTTTCTTT. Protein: CASSLVPWTEAFF.

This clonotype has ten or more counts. This CDR3 is CASSRSGGSTDTQYF. CDR3 coding DNA: TGTGCCAGCAGCCGCTCCGGGGGCTCCACGGATACGCAGTATTTT. The chain couples TRBV7-8 to TRBJ2-3, with D possibly called TRBD1 or TRBD2 (6 bases each). V lost 5 bases and J lost 6, with 18 bases in between. The CDR3 covers 15 residues. Germline lookup yields CDR1 SGHVS and CDR2 FQNEAQ.

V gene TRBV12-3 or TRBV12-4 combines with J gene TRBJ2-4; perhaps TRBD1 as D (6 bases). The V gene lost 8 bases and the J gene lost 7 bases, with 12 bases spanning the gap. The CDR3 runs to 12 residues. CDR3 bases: TGTGCCAGCTCGGACAGCTTTAACATTCAGTACTTC. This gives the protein CASSDSFNIQYF.

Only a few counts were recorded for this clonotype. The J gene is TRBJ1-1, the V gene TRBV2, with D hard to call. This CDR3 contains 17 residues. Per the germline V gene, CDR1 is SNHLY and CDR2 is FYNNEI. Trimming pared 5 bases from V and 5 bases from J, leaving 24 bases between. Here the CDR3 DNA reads TGTGCCAGCAGTCTCCTGGGGTGGACCGAGGTAGGGACTGAAGCTTTCTTT. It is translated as CASSLLGWTEVGTEAFF.

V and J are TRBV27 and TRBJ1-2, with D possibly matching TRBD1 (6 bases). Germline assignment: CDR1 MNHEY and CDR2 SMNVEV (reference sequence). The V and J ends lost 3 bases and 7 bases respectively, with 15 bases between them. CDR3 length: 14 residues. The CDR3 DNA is TGTGCCAGCAGTTTCGCGGGGGGCTCTCGTGGCTACACCTTC. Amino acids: CASSFAGGSRGYTF.

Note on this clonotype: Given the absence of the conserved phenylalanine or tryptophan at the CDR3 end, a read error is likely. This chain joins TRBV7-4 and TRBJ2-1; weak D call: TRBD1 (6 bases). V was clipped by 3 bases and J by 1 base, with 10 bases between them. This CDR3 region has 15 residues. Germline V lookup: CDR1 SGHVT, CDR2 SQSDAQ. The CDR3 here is CASSLGTKSYNEQFS. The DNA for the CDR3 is TGTGCCAGCAGCTTGGGGACAAAGTCCTACAATGAGCAGTTCTCC.

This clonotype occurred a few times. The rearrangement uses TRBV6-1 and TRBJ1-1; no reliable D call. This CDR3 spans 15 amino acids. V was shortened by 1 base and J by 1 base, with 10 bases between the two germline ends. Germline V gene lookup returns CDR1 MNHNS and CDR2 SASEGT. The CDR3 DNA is TGTGCCAGCAGTGAAGATACCTTCTGGAACACTGAAGCTTTCTTT. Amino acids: CASSEDTFWNTEAFF.

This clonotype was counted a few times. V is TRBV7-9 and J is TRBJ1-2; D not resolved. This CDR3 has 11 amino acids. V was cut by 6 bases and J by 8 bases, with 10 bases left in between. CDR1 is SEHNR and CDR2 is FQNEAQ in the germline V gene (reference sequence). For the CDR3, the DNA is TGTGCCAGCAGGGCAGGCGAGGGCTACACCTTC. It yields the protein CASRAGEGYTF.

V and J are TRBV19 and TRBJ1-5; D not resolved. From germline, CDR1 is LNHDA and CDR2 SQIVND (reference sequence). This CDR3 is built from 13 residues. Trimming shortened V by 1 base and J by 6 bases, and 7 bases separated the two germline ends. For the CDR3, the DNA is TGTGCCAGTAGTATAGTCGAAGGTCAGCCCCAGCATTTT. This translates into CASSIVEGQPQHF.

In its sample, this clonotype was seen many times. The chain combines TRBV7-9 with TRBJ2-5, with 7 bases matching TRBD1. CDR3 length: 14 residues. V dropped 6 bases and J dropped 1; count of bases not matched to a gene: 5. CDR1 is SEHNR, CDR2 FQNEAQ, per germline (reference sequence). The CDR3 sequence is CASSSDRLQETQYF. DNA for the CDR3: TGTGCCAGCAGTTCGGACAGGCTCCAAGAGACCCAGTACTTC.

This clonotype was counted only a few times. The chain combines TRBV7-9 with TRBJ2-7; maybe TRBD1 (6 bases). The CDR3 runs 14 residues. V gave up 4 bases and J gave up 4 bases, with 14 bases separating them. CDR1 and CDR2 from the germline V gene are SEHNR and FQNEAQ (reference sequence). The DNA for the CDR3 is TGTGCCAGCAGCTCCCCCCGGACAGTTTACGAGCAGTACTTC. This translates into CASSSPRTVYEQYF.

CDR3: CASTPWLLSNQPQHF. The CDR3 DNA reads as TGTGCCAGCACCCCTTGGTTACTCAGCAATCAGCCCCAGCATTTT. The V and J genes are TRBV28 and TRBJ1-5; D gene unclear. Germline V lookup: CDR1 MDHEN, CDR2 SYDVKM. The ends were cut back, 7 bases at V and 1 base at J, with 14 bases in the middle. The CDR3 contains 15 residues.

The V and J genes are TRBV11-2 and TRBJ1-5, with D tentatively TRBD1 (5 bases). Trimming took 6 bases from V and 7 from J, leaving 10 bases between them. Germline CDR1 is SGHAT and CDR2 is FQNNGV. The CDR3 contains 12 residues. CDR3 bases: TGTGCCAGCAGGGGGGGGGACCAGCCCCAGCATTTT. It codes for CASRGGDQPQHF.

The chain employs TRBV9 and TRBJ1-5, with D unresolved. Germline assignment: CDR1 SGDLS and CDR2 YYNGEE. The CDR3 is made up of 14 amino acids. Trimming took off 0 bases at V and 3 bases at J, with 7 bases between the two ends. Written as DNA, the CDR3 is TGTGCCAGCAGCGTAGGAACCGCCAATCAGCCCCAGCATTTT. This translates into CASSVGTANQPQHF.

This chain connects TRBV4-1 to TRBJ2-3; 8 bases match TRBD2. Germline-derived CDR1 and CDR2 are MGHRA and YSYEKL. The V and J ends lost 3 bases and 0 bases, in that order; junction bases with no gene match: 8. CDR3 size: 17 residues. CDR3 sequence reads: CASSHETSASSTDTQYF. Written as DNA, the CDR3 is TGCGCCAGCAGCCACGAGACTAGCGCTTCTAGCACAGATACGCAGTATTTT.

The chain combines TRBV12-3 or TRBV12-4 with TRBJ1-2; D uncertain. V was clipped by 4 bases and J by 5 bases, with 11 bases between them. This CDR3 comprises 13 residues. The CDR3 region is CASSSNRIYGYTF. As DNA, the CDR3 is TGTGCCAGCAGTTCCAACCGAATTTATGGCTACACCTTC.

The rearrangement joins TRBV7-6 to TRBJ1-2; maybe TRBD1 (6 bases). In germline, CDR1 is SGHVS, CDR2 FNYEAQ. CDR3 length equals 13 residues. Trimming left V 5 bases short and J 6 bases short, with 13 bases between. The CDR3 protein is CASSDTSGDGYTF. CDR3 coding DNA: TGTGCCAGCAGCGACACCTCAGGGGATGGCTACACCTTC.